Shown below are 25 T cell receptor beta chains from a single sample sequenced in a study of T cells in Graves' hyperthyroidism and ophthalmopathy. It was RNA transcripts that yielded the amplified TCR beta CDR3 regions. TCR CDR3 regions were first amplified by RT-PCR with HTBI primers. TCRdb reanalysed the multiplex PCR reads using MiXCR and keeps one entry per CDR3 protein. The table shows roughly 740,000 distinct CDR3 sequences, with roughly 15% occurring only once. The sequencing sample was made of blood. The receptors here all came from a man younger than 30 with Graves' hyperthyroidism.

This chain connects TRBV7-9 to TRBJ2-7; D not resolved. The CDR3 spans 14 residues. Trimming took off 3 bases at V and 3 bases at J, with 12 bases between the two ends. Germline CDR1 SEHNR, CDR2 FQNEAQ (reference sequence). CDR3 nucleotide sequence: TGTGCCAGCAGCTTCGAACCCTACCGCTACGAGCAGTACTTC. Translating gives CASSFEPYRYEQYF.

This chain uses TRBV9 with TRBJ2-1; 14 nucleotides align to TRBD2. V lost 3 bases and J lost 7; bases outside the gene matches: 6. Germline V gene sequence: CDR1 SGDLS, CDR2 YYNGEE. The CDR3 length is 16 residues. The CDR3 region is CASSARLAGGMNEQFF. DNA of the CDR3: TGTGCCAGCAGCGCCCGACTAGCGGGAGGGATGAATGAGCAGTTCTTC.

Ten or more counts support this clonotype. The V call is TRBV30, the J call TRBJ2-7, with 8 nucleotides matching TRBD1. The CDR3 is 12 residues long. After removal of 3 bases from V and 4 bases from J, the junction contained 2 bases not matched to a gene. Germline V gives CDR1 GTSNPN, CDR2 SVGIG (reference sequence). CDR3 sequence (DNA): TGTGCCTGGAGGGGACAGGTGTACGAGCAGTACTTC. Encoded protein: CAWRGQVYEQYF.

V and J are TRBV12-3 or TRBV12-4 and TRBJ2-1; D gene ambiguous. There are 15 residues in the CDR3. The ends were cut back, 5 bases at V and 8 bases at J, with 19 bases in the middle. Here the CDR3 DNA reads TGTGCCAGCAGTCCGAATCTCCTGAACCAGGATGAGCAGTTCTTC. Translating it yields CASSPNLLNQDEQFF.

This clonotype was observed at least ten times. V gene TRBV12-5 combines with J gene TRBJ2-6; D remains unclear. With 1 base removed from V and 10 bases from J, the gap between germline ends came to 8 bases. The CDR3 contains 13 residues. Germline CDR1 reads LGHNT; CDR2 reads FRNRAP. CDR3 sequence reads: CASGLAMPNVLTF. In DNA form, the CDR3 reads TGTGCTAGTGGTTTGGCTATGCCTAACGTCCTGACTTTC.

V gene TRBV19 combines with J gene TRBJ2-7; D is perhaps TRBD1 (5 bases). CDR1 and CDR2 from the germline V gene are LNHDA and SQIVND (reference sequence). The CDR3 is made up of 14 amino acids. Between the trimmed V and J ends, which lost 3 bases and 5 bases, there was a span of 14 bases. CDR3 bases: TGTGCCAGTAGTATGGGGCCAAGAAGTAACGAGCAGTACTTC. It specifies CASSMGPRSNEQYF.

This clonotype has only a few counts. The chain joins TRBV20-1 to TRBJ2-7, with D unresolved. This CDR3 spans 14 amino acids. Germline V gives CDR1 DFQATT, CDR2 SNEGSKA (reference sequence). Trimming left V 3 bases short and J 3 bases short, with 15 bases between. For the CDR3, the DNA is TGCAGTGCTAGCGGGCATTATGACAACTACGAGCAGTACTTC. Translated: CSASGHYDNYEQYF.

This clonotype was recorded many times. The DNA of the CDR3 is TGTGCCAGCAGCCACAGGATTGGAGGGGGGAGTTCCCACGAGCAGTACTTC. Its translation is CASSHRIGGGSSHEQYF. This chain connects TRBV7-2 to TRBJ2-7; D assignment may be TRBD1 or TRBD2 (6 bases each). Trimming removed 5 bases from V and 5 bases from J, with 25 bases in between. CDR1 is SGHTA and CDR2 is FQGNSA in the germline V gene. This CDR3 contains 17 residues. The variable domain in full, with the rest retrieved from reference TRBV7-2 and TRBJ2-7, is GAGVSQSPSNKVTEKGKDVELRCDPISGHTALYWYRQSLGQGLEFLIYFQGNSAPDKSGLPSDRFSAERTGGSVSTLTIQRTQQEDSAVYLCASSHRIGGGSSHEQYFGPGTRLTVT.

This clonotype was found many times. The chain combines TRBV27 with TRBJ2-7; 10 bases line up with TRBD1. V was pared by 1 base and J by 6 bases, with 9 bases of the junction left unmatched. The CDR3 consists of 16 residues. Germline lookup yields CDR1 MNHEY and CDR2 SMNVEV (reference sequence). The CDR3 nucleotides read TGTGCCAGCAGTTTATTAGGGACAGGGGCAGTGGCCGAGCAGTACTTC. It specifies CASSLLGTGAVAEQYF.

The V gene is TRBV11-2, the J gene TRBJ2-2; TRBD2 matches at 9 bases. CDR1 is SGHAT, CDR2 FQNNGV, per germline. This CDR3 is 14 amino acids long. J gave up 1 base and V 8 bases, and 2 bases lay outside the gene matches. For the CDR3, the DNA is TGTGCCAGCGCGGGGGGGGAGAACACCGGGGAGCTGTTTTTT. Translating it yields CASAGGENTGELFF.

Ten or more counts support this clonotype. The chain carries TRBV7-9 and TRBJ2-1; tentatively, D is TRBD2 (5 bases). This CDR3 region has 13 residues. Germline lookup yields CDR1 SEHNR and CDR2 FQNEAQ (reference sequence). Trimming took off 3 bases at V and 7 bases at J, with 10 bases between the two ends. DNA of the CDR3: TGTGCCAGCAGCTTTTGGACTGGGAATGAGCAGTTCTTC. Protein: CASSFWTGNEQFF. Combining the CDR3 with reference TRBV7-9 and TRBJ2-1 gives the whole variable domain DTGVSQNPRHKITKRGQNVTFRCDPISEHNRLYWYRQTLGQGPEFLTYFQNEAQLEKSRLLSDRFSAERPKGSFSTLEIQRTEQGDSAMYLCASSFWTGNEQFFGPGTRLTVL.

This clonotype was counted only a few times. This chain uses TRBV6-1 with TRBJ2-5, with 10 positions matching TRBD1. Germline values: CDR1 MNHNS, CDR2 SASEGT. The junction had 7 bases not matched to a gene; V was cut back by 10 bases and J by 5 bases. This CDR3 has 13 residues. CDR3: CATKTGGRETQYF. As DNA, the CDR3 is TGTGCCACGAAGACAGGGGGCCGTGAGACCCAGTACTTC.

In its sample, this clonotype was seen a few times. A read error may explain this, as a much larger clone is one base away. This chain links TRBV7-9 with TRBJ2-7, with D perhaps matching TRBD1 (5 bases). V lost 2 bases to trimming and J lost 0 bases, with 8 bases between them. CDR1 and CDR2 from the germline V gene are SEHNR and FQNEAQ (reference sequence). This CDR3 has 14 amino acids. The CDR3 bases are TGTGCCAGCAGCTTACAACAGGCCTCCTACGAGCAGTACTTC. It codes for CASSLQQASYEQYF.

The chain has TRBV28 and TRBJ2-2; D might be TRBD1 (5 bases). The V gene lost 11 bases and the J gene lost 2 bases, with 12 bases spanning the gap. The V gene's germline CDR1 is MDHEN and CDR2 SYDVKM. The CDR3 is 13 residues long. This CDR3 reads CAGKQGNTGELFF. CDR3 coding DNA: TGTGCCGGCAAGCAGGGAAACACCGGGGAGCTGTTTTTT. Variable domain in full (rest from reference TRBV28 and TRBJ2-2): DVKVTQSSRYLVKRTGEKVFLECVQDMDHENMFWYRQDPGLGLRLIYFSYDVKMKEKGDIPEGYSVSREKKERFSLILESASTNQTSMYLCAGKQGNTGELFFGEGSRLTVL.

As regards this clonotype: A much larger clone sits a single nucleotide away, making a read error possible. The chain has TRBV28 and TRBJ1-5; no reliable D call. Trimming stripped 2 bases from V and 5 bases from J, with 10 bases between. Germline V lookup: CDR1 MDHEN, CDR2 SYDVKM. CDR3 length equals 14 residues. For the CDR3, the DNA is TGTGCCAGCAGTTTAGGGGTCCGTTATCAGCCCCAGCATTTT. Its translation: CASSLGVRYQPQHF.

V and J are TRBV18 and TRBJ1-5, with 9 bases aligning to TRBD1. This CDR3 spans 13 amino acids. Germline CDR1 reads KGHSH; CDR2 reads LQKENI. Trimming took 2 bases from V and 9 from J; bases not matched to a gene: 2. The CDR3 DNA follows: TGTGCCAGCTCACCAACGACAGGGGGGCCCCAGCATTTT. Translating gives CASSPTTGGPQHF.

V is TRBV7-9 and J is TRBJ1-2; TRBD1 aligns across 9 bases. The CDR3 contains 16 residues. The trim removed 4 bases at V and 8 bases at J, leaving 14 bases unmatched. Germline V gene sequence: CDR1 SEHNR, CDR2 FQNEAQ (reference sequence). The DNA of the CDR3 is TGTGCCAGCAGCTCTCCGTCTTACCCGGGACAGGGCGGCTACACCTTC. Translated, it gives CASSSPSYPGQGGYTF.

This clonotype was picked up a small number of times. The rearrangement joins TRBV20-1 to TRBJ1-4; TRBD1 aligns across 8 bases. The germline V gene encodes CDR1 DFQATT and CDR2 SNEGSKA (reference sequence). CDR3 length: 14 residues. Trimming took 3 bases from V and 8 from J; bases not matched to a gene: 8. The CDR3 loop reads CSASPGQAGEKLFF. CDR3 in DNA: TGCAGTGCTAGCCCGGGACAGGCGGGGGAAAAACTGTTTTTT.

A few counts support this clonotype. The CDR3 does not close with the conserved phenylalanine or tryptophan, likely indicating a read error. The V gene is TRBV7-9, the J gene TRBJ2-5; 11 bases are a match to TRBD2. This CDR3 comprises 15 residues. The V segment lost 4 bases and the J segment 5 bases; nucleotides outside the gene matches: 6. Germline CDR1 and CDR2: SEHNR and FQNEAQ (reference sequence). The CDR3 sequence: CASSSLAGGAETQYL. As DNA, the CDR3 is TGTGCCAGCAGCTCTCTAGCGGGAGGAGCGGAGACCCAGTACCTC.

This clonotype showed up many times. The chain uses TRBV28 and TRBJ1-5; 8 bases line up with TRBD1. This CDR3 spans 14 amino acids. CDR1 MDHEN and CDR2 SYDVKM come from the germline V gene. V was pared by 6 bases and J by 2 bases, with 3 bases of the junction left unmatched. Here the CDR3 DNA reads TGTGCCAGCAGCTCGACAGGGGGCAATCAGCCCCAGCATTTT. This translates into CASSSTGGNQPQHF.

The chain couples TRBV20-1 to TRBJ2-5; the D gene is possibly TRBD1 (6 bases). This CDR3 contains 16 residues. V lost 0 bases and J lost 1, with 15 bases in between. Germline V gene data show CDR1 as DFQATT and CDR2 as SNEGSKA (reference sequence). In nucleotides, the CDR3 is TGCAGTGCTAGAGATTCAACAGGGCTATTCCAAGAGACCCAGTACTTC. Encoded protein: CSARDSTGLFQETQYF.

This clonotype was seen only a few times. This sequence joins TRBV7-2 and TRBJ2-1; 10 bases match TRBD2. J lost 0 bases, V lost 1 base, and 12 bases had no gene match. CDR3 size: 20 residues. Germline CDR1 and CDR2: SGHTA and FQGNSA. As DNA, the CDR3 is TGTGCCAGCAGCTTAGTGAGGGCTAGCGGGAGAGACAGCTCCTACAATGAGCAGTTCTTC. This translates into CASSLVRASGRDSSYNEQFF.

A few counts support this clonotype. CDR3 residues: CASSHTRTAVNTEAFF. The CDR3 DNA is TGCGCCAGCAGCCATACCAGGACAGCCGTGAACACTGAAGCTTTCTTT. This rearrangement joins TRBV4-1 to TRBJ1-1, with D perhaps matching TRBD1 (6 bases). Trimming removed 3 bases at V and 0 bases at J, with 14 bases between. The germline V gene encodes CDR1 MGHRA and CDR2 YSYEKL. The CDR3 consists of 16 residues.

This clonotype was found a few times. The rearrangement joins TRBV28 to TRBJ1-4; 11 positions agree with TRBD1. V was clipped by 6 bases and J by 6 bases; unmatched bases: 6. This CDR3 is 15 amino acids long. Germline V lookup: CDR1 MDHEN, CDR2 SYDVKM. The CDR3 nucleotides read TGTGCCAGCAGGCGGACAGGGGGCGAGGATGAAAAACTGTTTTTT. It yields the protein CASRRTGGEDEKLFF.

This clonotype has ten or more counts. The rearrangement joins TRBV30 to TRBJ2-3, with 10 nucleotides matching TRBD2. In germline, CDR1 is GTSNPN, CDR2 SVGIG (reference sequence). V dropped 2 bases and J dropped 8; count of bases not matched to a gene: 16. The CDR3 consists of 17 residues. CDR3 DNA: TGTGCCTGGAGTCTCAAAGGACTAGCGGATCTAAAGGGTACGCAGTATTTT. Protein sequence: CAWSLKGLADLKGTQYF.